This T cell receptor (beta chain) stems from a study of monozygotic twins with inflammatory bowel disease. Study-wide findings and caveats: No detectable difference in repertoire similarity separated concordant from discordant twins, possibly as a result of limited power. IBD patients exhibited fewer clonotypes shared with other individuals than healthy twins, particularly with disease activity.

The V gene's germline CDR1 is SNHLY and CDR2 FYNNEI. CDR3 length: 16 residues. Following a re-call of the 5' RACE reads, TCRdb has one entry per CDR3 protein and lacks DNA. The clone table shows 420,000 or so distinct CDR3 sequences, with the ten largest holding under 3%. On this clonotype itself: The antigen remains undetermined.

The sample taken for sequencing was blood. The chain uses TRBV2 and TRBJ2-4; the TRBD2 assignment by TCRdb is unverifiable without DNA. This TCR was recovered from a human donor with ulcerative colitis or Crohn's disease, or a healthy co-twin of an affected twin (not recorded which). The CDR3 region is CASSEMALVAKNIQYF. The whole variable domain, filled in from reference TRBV2 and TRBJ2-4, reads EPEVTQTPSHQVTQMGQEVILRCVPISNHLYFYWYRQILGQKVEFLVSFYNNEISEKSEIFDDQFSVERPDGSNFTLKIRSTKLEDSAMYFCASSEMALVAKNIQYFGAGTRLSVL.